This T cell receptor (beta chain) was sequenced during a study of control samples from healthy donors and cancer patients. Assay: immunoSEQ multiplex PCR; the TCRdb copy retains only in-frame clones and omits some. This table has 70,000 to 85,000 clones, around 92% appearing once. Germline V CDR1 and CDR2: SNHLY, FYNNEI. CDR3 length: 14 residues. Trimming pared 3 bases from V and 0 bases from J, leaving 6 bases between. Sequenced input: blood. This clonotype originated in a man aged 50 to 59 in good health. The genes are TRBV2 and TRBJ1-3; D gene ambiguous. The CDR3 region has the DNA TGTGCCAGCAGTGATAGCTTCTCTGGAAACACCATATATTTT. Its translation is CASSDSFSGNTIYF.